The 21 T cell receptor beta chains in this list originate from one sample, sequenced in a study of cytomegalovirus exposure and HLA in healthy donors. The PCR contained 60 Vbeta and 13 Jbeta primers. Profiled with immunoSEQ multiplex PCR; TCRdb holds only in-frame clones, not every one. The sample contains about 140,000 clones, 61% of which appear only once. Sample: PBMCs. Receptors were obtained from a male donor in good health and CMV-seronegative.

The CDR3 DNA sequence: TGTGCCAGCAGTTTACGGGGGGGTGAGCAGTTCTTC. This encodes CASSLRGGEQFF. The chain links TRBV28 to TRBJ2-1; 8 bases map to TRBD2. V was pared by 2 bases and J by 9 bases, with 0 bases of the junction left unmatched. CDR1 and CDR2 from the germline V gene are MDHEN and SYDVKM. CDR3 length: 12 residues.

V is TRBV2 and J is TRBJ1-2; tentative D call: TRBD1 (5 bases). The CDR3 loop spans 15 amino acids. Trimming took 5 bases from V and 5 from J, leaving 18 bases between them. Germline V CDR1 and CDR2: SNHLY, FYNNEI. The CDR3, as DNA: TGTGCCAGCAGTCTTAGGGATTTGGGGGGATATGGCTACACCTTC. This encodes CASSLRDLGGYGYTF.

The CDR3 bases are TGTGCCAGCAGTTTGGCCATGACAGGAAGCCCCTATAATTCACCCCTCCACTTT. Its translation: CASSLAMTGSPYNSPLHF. The V call is TRBV27, the J call TRBJ1-6; D is possibly TRBD1 (6 bases). The V end lost 3 bases, the J end lost 2 bases, and 17 bases lay between the germline ends. The CDR3 runs to 18 residues. Looked up from germline, CDR1 is MNHEY and CDR2 is SMNVEV (reference sequence).

The chain is built from TRBV10-1 and TRBJ1-2, with 10 bases lining up with TRBD1. The V segment lost 8 bases and the J segment 0 bases; nucleotides outside the gene matches: 21. The germline V gene encodes CDR1 WNHNN and CDR2 SYGVQD (reference sequence). The CDR3 runs 20 residues. The CDR3 coding sequence is TGCGCCAGCCCCGGACCGAGACAGGGGGCAAATTCACAAACTAACTATGGCTACACCTTC. Its protein is CASPGPRQGANSQTNYGYTF.

The gene calls are TRBV28 and TRBJ1-3; weak D call: TRBD1 (6 bases). Trimming took 6 bases from V and 2 from J, leaving 14 bases between them. The CDR3 consists of 15 residues. CDR1 is MDHEN, CDR2 SYDVKM, per germline. The CDR3 spells CASRDMRGTGNTIYF. CDR3 coding DNA: TGTGCCAGCAGAGACATGAGGGGGACTGGAAACACCATATATTTT.

The chain carries TRBV4-2 and TRBJ2-3, with D possibly matching TRBD2 (5 bases). CDR1 and CDR2 (germline): LGHNA, YNFKEQ. V was shortened by 0 bases and J by 2 bases, with 9 bases between the two germline ends. The CDR3 sequence is 15 residues long. The CDR3 reads CASSQEDGDTDTQYF. The CDR3 bases are TGTGCCAGCAGCCAAGAGGACGGGGACACAGATACGCAGTATTTT.

The chain combines TRBV7-6 with TRBJ2-1; 12 bases are shared with TRBD1. Trimming removed 5 bases from V and 10 bases from J; junction bases left unmatched: 12. The V gene's germline CDR1 is SGHVS and CDR2 FNYEAQ. This CDR3 spans 16 amino acids. The CDR3 loop is CASSPTQGQGAGEQFF. For the CDR3, the DNA is TGTGCCAGCAGCCCAACCCAGGGACAGGGGGCAGGGGAGCAGTTCTTC.

This clone was detected a few times. The V gene is TRBV6-6, the J gene TRBJ2-3, with D possibly TRBD1 on 6 matching bases. Trimming removed 7 bases at V and 1 base at J, with 6 bases between. Germline-derived CDR1 and CDR2 are MNHNY and SVGAGI (reference sequence). The CDR3 consists of 12 residues. The DNA of the CDR3 is TGTGCCAGCACAGGGGGCACAGATACGCAGTATTTT. This codes for CASTGGTDTQYF.

The chain carries TRBV7-2 and TRBJ1-2, with 9 positions matching TRBD1. The length of the CDR3 is 14 residues. V dropped 1 base and J dropped 8; count of bases not matched to a gene: 5. CDR1 SGHTA and CDR2 FQGNSA come from the germline V gene. The CDR3 sequence is CASSLVQGAGGYTF. For the CDR3, the DNA is TGTGCCAGCAGCTTAGTACAGGGGGCAGGAGGCTACACCTTC.

The CDR3 DNA sequence: TGTGCCAGCAGCATCGGACAGAATGATAACTATGGCTACACCTTC. Translation: CASSIGQNDNYGYTF. The J gene is TRBJ1-2, the V gene TRBV5-5; D is possibly TRBD1 (6 bases). The CDR3 consists of 15 residues. In germline, CDR1 is SGHKS, CDR2 YYEKEE (reference sequence). The V end lost 4 bases, the J end lost 1 base, and 14 bases lay between the germline ends. Combining the CDR3 with reference TRBV5-5 and TRBJ1-2 gives the whole variable domain DAGVTQSPTHLIKTRGQQVTLRCSPISGHKSVSWYQQVLGQGPQFIFQYYEKEERGRGNFPDRFSARQFPNYSSELNVNALLLGDSALYLCASSIGQNDNYGYTFGSGTRLTVV.

The J gene is TRBJ2-7, the V gene TRBV28; 8 bases match TRBD1. CDR1 is MDHEN, CDR2 SYDVKM, per germline. There are 14 residues in the CDR3. Losses at the gene ends were 4 bases for V and 3 bases for J; bases not matched to a gene: 5. CDR3 in DNA: TGTGCCAGCAGTTCAACAGGGGGGTACTACGAGCAGTACTTC. This codes for CASSSTGGYYEQYF.

The V and J genes are TRBV9 and TRBJ1-1; 9 bases are a match to TRBD1. The CDR3 consists of 16 residues. Germline V lookup: CDR1 SGDLS, CDR2 YYNGEE. V lost 0 bases, J lost 5 bases, and 8 bases stayed unmatched. Here the CDR3 DNA reads TGTGCCAGCAGCGTAGGGACAGGGGTTTTGGATACTGAAGCTTTCTTT. It yields the protein CASSVGTGVLDTEAFF.

This clone was detected a few times. This chain connects TRBV19 to TRBJ1-6, with D unclear. The germline V and J ends were trimmed by 6 bases and 7 bases, with 7 bases remaining between them. CDR1 LNHDA and CDR2 SQIVND come from the germline V gene (reference sequence). The length of the CDR3 is 12 residues. The DNA of the CDR3 is TGTGCCAGTAGCGTACAAAATTCACCCCTCCACTTT. Its translation is CASSVQNSPLHF.

The chain employs TRBV5-1 and TRBJ2-7; D remains ambiguous. The V gene's germline CDR1 is SGHRS and CDR2 YFSETQ. Trimming removed 0 bases at V and 3 bases at J, with 10 bases between. This CDR3 contains 14 residues. CDR3 sequence: CASSLVAEYYEQYF. The CDR3 bases are TGCGCCAGCAGCTTGGTGGCGGAATACTACGAGCAGTACTTC. The full variable domain, rest sourced from reference TRBV5-1 and TRBJ2-7, is KAGVTQTPRYLIKTRGQQVTLSCSPISGHRSVSWYQQTPGQGLQFLFEYFSETQRNKGNFPGRFSGRQFSNSRSEMNVSTLELGDSALYLCASSLVAEYYEQYFGPGTRLTVT.

This rearrangement joins TRBV28 to TRBJ2-7; 10 nucleotides align to TRBD1. The ends lost 7 bases at V and 6 bases at J; junction bases unmatched: 15. There are 16 residues in the CDR3. Germline V gene lookup returns CDR1 MDHEN and CDR2 SYDVKM. DNA of the CDR3: TGTGCCAGCACCCCAAATCCGGGACAGGGGTTCCTCGAGCAGTACTTC. It codes for CASTPNPGQGFLEQYF.

The chain couples TRBV15 to TRBJ2-7; 7 positions agree with TRBD1. The junction had 8 bases not matched to a gene; V was cut back by 0 bases and J by 3 bases. This CDR3 region has 16 residues. Germline CDR1 LNHNV, CDR2 YYDKDF (reference sequence). CDR3 DNA sequence: TGTGCCACCAGCAGAGAGTCCGGGACAGAGATCTACGAGCAGTACTTC. This sequence encodes CATSRESGTEIYEQYF.

This clone came up once. V usage is TRBV9 and J usage is TRBJ2-2; D might be TRBD2 (7 bases). This CDR3 spans 15 amino acids. From germline, CDR1 is SGDLS and CDR2 YYNGEE. V was cut by 0 bases and J by 3 bases, with 9 bases left in between. The CDR3 DNA reads as TGTGCCAGCAGCGTAGGGGGGGGCTACACCGGGGAGCTGTTTTTT. This translates into CASSVGGGYTGELFF.

In its sample, this clone was seen a few times. This sample also contains other DNA sequences that code for the same CDR3. V usage is TRBV7-2 and J usage is TRBJ2-5, with D possibly being TRBD2 (5 bases). The CDR3 length is 14 residues. Trimming took 2 bases from V and 3 from J, leaving 10 bases between them. Germline V gene sequence: CDR1 SGHTA, CDR2 FQGNSA. The CDR3 spells CASSLRLAEETQYF. CDR3 sequence (DNA): TGTGCCAGCAGCTTAAGGCTAGCAGAAGAGACCCAGTACTTC.

This clone showed up just a few times. The V call is TRBV30, the J call TRBJ1-2; TRBD1 might be the D (5 bases). Germline CDR1 GTSNPN, CDR2 SVGIG (reference sequence). V lost 2 bases to trimming and J lost 7 bases, with 11 bases between them. The CDR3 covers 12 residues. CDR3 region: CAWSLGAFGYTF. The DNA for the CDR3 is TGTGCCTGGAGTTTAGGGGCGTTTGGCTACACCTTC.

Here the CDR3 DNA reads TGTGCCAGTACAAAGGACAGGGCAAATTCACCCCTCCACTTT. Translating gives CASTKDRANSPLHF. The gene calls are TRBV2 and TRBJ1-6; 8 bases agree with TRBD1. Trimming took 9 bases from V and 7 from J; bases not matched to a gene: 8. The CDR3 has 14 residues. Germline CDR1 and CDR2: SNHLY and FYNNEI.

This clone was detected a few times. The genes are TRBV10-1 and TRBJ1-2; 8 bases are shared with TRBD1. The CDR3 is 12 amino acids. V shed 10 bases and J 3 bases; nucleotides not matched to a gene: 4. Germline values: CDR1 WNHNN, CDR2 SYGVQD (reference sequence). Written as DNA, the CDR3 is TGCGCCAACCCGACAGGGGACTATGGCTACACCTTC. Residues: CANPTGDYGYTF.